A selection of T cell receptor beta chains follows, all from one sample in a study of T cell repertoires in cytomegalovirus infection. TCRdb processed the reads anew with MiXCR; each CDR3 protein has one entry. There are 76,000 or so distinct CDR3 sequences in the sample; about 4% occur only once, and 3.5% to 6% lies in the top ten. The sample was PBMCs. Every receptor here comes from a human donor in good health (CMV status not recorded). Some clones in this sample may be carry-over from other donors' samples. Both conserved end residues are part of each CDR3. A D gene is named only where the DNA matches it firmly. Sizes are listed as once, few or many counts, or a class when the clone is expanded.

clone_size: many
j_call: TRBJ1-4
cdr3_length: 14
v_call: TRBV12-3/TRBV12-4
d_call: NA
cdr3_nt: TGTGCCAGCAGCCCAATAGGGGGGAGTGAAAAACTGTTTTTT
cdr3_aa: CASSPIGGSEKLFF

clone_size: many
j_call: TRBJ1-2
cdr3_length: 12
v_call: TRBV20-1
d_call: NA
cdr3_nt: TGCAGTGCTAGAGACAGGCTGGGAGGCTACACCTTC
cdr3_aa: CSARDRLGGYTF

clone_size: many
j_call: TRBJ1-2
cdr3_length: 15
v_call: TRBV27
d_call: TRBD1
cdr3_nt: TGTGCCAGCAGATCTTTCTTCAGGGGGCACTATGGCTACACCTTC
cdr3_aa: CASRSFFRGHYGYTF

clone_size: many
j_call: TRBJ1-1
cdr3_length: 13
v_call: TRBV6-2/TRBV6-3
d_call: NA
cdr3_nt: TGTGCCAGCACAGGCTACCGGGGCACTGAAGCTTTCTTT
cdr3_aa: CASTGYRGTEAFF

clone_size: many
j_call: TRBJ1-2
cdr3_length: 13
v_call: TRBV12-3/TRBV12-4
d_call: TRBD1
cdr3_nt: TGTGCCAGCAACAGGGGACCGTTCTATGGCTACACCTTC
cdr3_aa: CASNRGPFYGYTF

clone_size: many
j_call: TRBJ1-2
cdr3_length: 15
v_call: TRBV7-9
d_call: NA
cdr3_nt: TGTGCCAGCAGCTTAACCCATGGCAGGCTCGTCGGCTACACCTTC
cdr3_aa: CASSLTHGRLVGYTF

clone_size: many
j_call: TRBJ2-1
cdr3_length: 17
v_call: TRBV7-2
d_call: TRBD2
cdr3_nt: TGTGCCAGCAGCTTAGCGCTGGCGGGGGGCTCCTACAATGAGCAGTTCTTC
cdr3_aa: CASSLALAGGSYNEQFF

clone_size: many
j_call: TRBJ2-3
cdr3_length: 13
v_call: TRBV27
d_call: NA
cdr3_nt: TGTGCCAGCAGCCTCAGGGCCACAGATACGCAGTATTTT
cdr3_aa: CASSLRATDTQYF

clone_size: many
j_call: TRBJ2-4
cdr3_length: 14
v_call: TRBV7-2
d_call: NA
cdr3_nt: TGTGCCAGCAGCTTATCCGCCACCCTAAACATTCAGTACTTC
cdr3_aa: CASSLSATLNIQYF

clone_size: many
j_call: TRBJ2-1
cdr3_length: 13
v_call: TRBV7-9
d_call: NA
cdr3_nt: TGTGCCAGCAAGGTGGGCTCCTACAATGAGCAGTTCTTC
cdr3_aa: CASKVGSYNEQFF

clone_size: many
j_call: TRBJ2-3
cdr3_length: 13
v_call: TRBV12-3/TRBV12-4
d_call: NA
cdr3_nt: TGTGCAGGACAGGTCGGGGGAACGCCTACGCAGTATTTT
cdr3_aa: CAGQVGGTPTQYF

clone_size: many
j_call: TRBJ2-1
cdr3_length: 17
v_call: TRBV6-5
d_call: TRBD2
cdr3_nt: TGTGCCAGCAGCCGCCTGACTAGCGGGGGGGACTACAATGAGCAGTTCTTC
cdr3_aa: CASSRLTSGGDYNEQFF

clone_size: many
j_call: TRBJ2-1
cdr3_length: 15
v_call: TRBV18
d_call: TRBD1
cdr3_nt: TGTGCCAGCTCACCCGAACGGACAGGGGGGGATGAGCAGTTCTTC
cdr3_aa: CASSPERTGGDEQFF

clone_size: many
j_call: TRBJ2-1
cdr3_length: 16
v_call: TRBV20-1
d_call: TRBD1
cdr3_nt: TGCAGTGCTAGAGTTCTAGGGACAGGGTCCTACAATGAGCAGTTCTTC
cdr3_aa: CSARVLGTGSYNEQFF

clone_size: many
j_call: TRBJ1-2
cdr3_length: 15
v_call: TRBV27
d_call: TRBD1
cdr3_nt: TGTGCCAGCAGCCTGCAAATGACAGGGAACTATGGCTACACCTTC
cdr3_aa: CASSLQMTGNYGYTF

clone_size: many
j_call: TRBJ2-1
cdr3_length: 14
v_call: TRBV5-1
d_call: NA
cdr3_nt: TGCGCCAGCAGCTTGGGCGGCTCCTACAATGAGCAGTTCTTC
cdr3_aa: CASSLGGSYNEQFF

clone_size: many
j_call: TRBJ1-2
cdr3_length: 15
v_call: TRBV25-1
d_call: TRBD1
cdr3_nt: TGTGCCAGCAGTGATACTGGACAGGGGCGCTATGGCTACACCTTC
cdr3_aa: CASSDTGQGRYGYTF

clone_size: many
j_call: TRBJ1-4
cdr3_length: 15
v_call: TRBV27
d_call: NA
cdr3_nt: TGTGCCAGCAGTTCCAACGGTGCAACTAATGAAAAACTGTTTTTT
cdr3_aa: CASSSNGATNEKLFF

clone_size: many
j_call: TRBJ2-1
cdr3_length: 15
v_call: TRBV7-8
d_call: NA
cdr3_nt: TGTGCCAGCAGACGGGGGCCCGATGTAAACAATGAGCAGTTCTTC
cdr3_aa: CASRRGPDVNNEQFF

clone_size: many
j_call: TRBJ1-2
cdr3_length: 14
v_call: TRBV7-2
d_call: NA
cdr3_nt: TGTGCCAGCAGCTCGCCGGGACAAATCTATGGCTACACCTTC
cdr3_aa: CASSSPGQIYGYTF

clone_size: many
j_call: TRBJ2-5
cdr3_length: 15
v_call: TRBV7-2
d_call: NA
cdr3_nt: TGTGCCAGCAGCTTTAGCGTAGGGCCCCAAGAGACCCAGTACTTC
cdr3_aa: CASSFSVGPQETQYF

clone_size: many
j_call: TRBJ2-5
cdr3_length: 15
v_call: TRBV20-1
d_call: TRBD1
cdr3_nt: TGCAGTGCTTCTGACCTGACAGGGCCCCAAGAGACCCAGTACTTC
cdr3_aa: CSASDLTGPQETQYF